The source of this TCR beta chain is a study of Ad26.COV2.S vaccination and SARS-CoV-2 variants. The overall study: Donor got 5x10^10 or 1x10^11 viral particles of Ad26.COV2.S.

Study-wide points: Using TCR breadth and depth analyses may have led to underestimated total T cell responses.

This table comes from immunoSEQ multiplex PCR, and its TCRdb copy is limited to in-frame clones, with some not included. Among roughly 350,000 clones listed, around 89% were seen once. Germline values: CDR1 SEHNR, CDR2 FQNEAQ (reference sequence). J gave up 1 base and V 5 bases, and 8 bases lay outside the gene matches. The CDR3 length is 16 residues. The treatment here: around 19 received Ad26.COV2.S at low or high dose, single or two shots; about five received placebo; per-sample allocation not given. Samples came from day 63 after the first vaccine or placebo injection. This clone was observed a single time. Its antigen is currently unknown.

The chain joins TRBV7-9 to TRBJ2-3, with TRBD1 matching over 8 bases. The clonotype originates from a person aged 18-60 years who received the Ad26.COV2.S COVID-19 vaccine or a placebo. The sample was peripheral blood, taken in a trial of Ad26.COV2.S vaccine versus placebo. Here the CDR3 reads CASSHRTGKGTDTQYF. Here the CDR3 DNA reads TGTGCCAGCAGCCACCGGACAGGGAAAGGCACAGATACGCAGTATTTT.